A single T cell receptor beta chain is shown here with its context. This clonotype was detected many times. Its antigen is not yet known. The record has no base qualities; no much larger clone is one base away. Libraries from unsorted PBMCs were made from 2 million PBMCs kept in RNAlater at -80 degrees C until RNA extraction. The multiple sclerosis patients were enrolled in a US clinical protocol that evaluated disease progression with magnetic resonance imaging. Peripheral blood was subjected to Ficoll-Hypaque density gradient centrifugation to isolate PBMCs, which were then cryopreserved in liquid nitrogen. This record belongs to a study of neurological immune-mediated disorders (dated by TCRdb to between 2018 and 2021). A note on the overall study: Of the roughly 34 multiple sclerosis patients, approximately 30 had relapsing-remitting MS and 3 had secondary progressive MS. Using UMI-based sequencing, the study compared peripheral blood TCR-beta repertoires from patients with HTLV-I-associated myelopathy (HAM/TSP), patients with multiple sclerosis, and healthy controls. Longitudinal samples, technical triplicates and paired sorted CD4+ and CD8+ T-cell subsets, alongside PBMC samples, were included among the roughly 100 TCR-beta libraries. The cohort comprised roughly 69 subjects: around 15 HAM/TSP patients, approximately 34 multiple sclerosis patients and around 20 healthy controls. Study-wide findings and limitations: The MS cluster was not associated with any clinical or MRI features, and the authors stated that larger cohorts are needed. The highest TCR clonal expansion was observed in HAM/TSP patients, whereas the lowest was observed in MS patients, even when compared with healthy controls. Phylogenetic analysis grouped repertoires from 18 of 34 MS patients into a cluster of related CDR3 sequences, suggesting a possible repertoire-level signature. No identical CDR3 amino acid sequences were found to be shared among expanded clones across subjects, suggesting that TCR-beta repertoires were private in all groups.

The CDR3 runs 17 amino acids, cysteine and phenylalanine included. CDR3 DNA is the only sequence kept; it has 51 bases, read in frame from the first base. Via the germline V gene, CDR1 is MRHNA and CDR2 SNTAGT. The V end loses 2 bases and the J end loses 9 bases, and a stretch of 20 bases separates them. To synthesize cDNA, template-switch 5'RACE was performed with a primer carrying a 10-nucleotide random unique molecular identifier so that each TCR transcript was tagged. Over 180 million TCR-beta sequences, covering 15-18 subjects, were produced in each sequencing run. Total RNA was extracted with the RNeasy kit. Using the KAPA Real-time Library Amplification kit, TCR-beta VDJ regions were amplified with primers for the TCR constant region and the 5'RACE anchor. A first PCR added sample indexes and Illumina adaptors, after which a second PCR increased the library yield. After Ampure bead purification, the TCR product of roughly 650 bp was size-selected on a 2% E-gel SizeSelection system. Before pooling, library quality was assessed on a Bioanalyzer, concentration was determined with Qubit, and library quantification was performed with the Kapa Library Quantification kit. Paired-end 2 x 150 bp sequencing of the libraries was performed on an Illumina HiSeq 2500. To increase sequence diversity, roughly 25-31% phiX was spiked into each library pool. Per the source publication's procedure: Quality-filtered reads were processed with the UMI-based MiGEC pipeline, which removed over 75% of raw TCR sequences during error correction. VDJ genes were aligned to IMGT germline references, and clonotypes were defined by unique CDR3 amino acid sequence plus V-J genes. Clonal expansion, Shannon diversity and CDR3 relatedness (CalcPairwiseDistances, ClusterSamples) were evaluated with VDJtools, and phylogenetic trees were built with CLCbio workbench. Expanded clones were defined as having at least 8 unique UMIs, based on coefficient-of-variation modelling across technical triplicates. Clones were called with MiXCR by TCRdb after fastp trimmed the public reads at Q25, and only in-frame beta chains were retained. Every distinct CDR3 protein forms one entry, paired with its most common genes and DNA. The V and J calls and clone size come from TCRdb's table, not from the authors' own analysis. The sample table records roughly 70,000 distinct CDR3 sequences; around 5.5% of these occur just once. The ten largest clonotypes hold 2.8% of the sample.

The sequencing input was PBMCs. This chain joins TRBV6-4 to TRBJ1-6, with TRBD1 tentatively as D gene (5 bases match). The origin of this receptor is a woman in her 30s with multiple sclerosis. The CDR3 is CASSDRFDSQFSSPLHF. Here is the DNA: TGTGCCAGCAGTGACCGTTTCGACAGCCAGTTTAGTTCACCCCTCCACTTT.